These 25 T cell receptor beta chains were all obtained from the same sample, sequenced in a study of blood T cell repertoires in COVID-19 (dated by TCRdb to 2018 to 2020). Library creation used the immunoSEQ multiplex PCR assay. Sourced from immuneACCESS, this table was stored by TCRdb with only in-frame sequences that have V and J called. A share of the clones is absent; for the studies checked, an unresolved V gene accounts for under half, and the remainder has no known explanation. The sample yields about 520,000 clones; roughly 88% were counted once. Together, the top ten hold 3% to 4% of the sample. The sequencing input was peripheral blood. All receptors derive from a human donor in a cohort sampled during active COVID-19.

The rearrangement joins TRBV4-3 to TRBJ1-2; no firm D call. Deletions cut 0 bases from V and 2 bases from J, with 10 bases between. The germline V gene encodes CDR1 LGHNA and CDR2 YSLEER. The CDR3 length is 15 residues. The CDR3 DNA is TGCGCCAGCAGCCAAGAAAACGCGATAAACTATGGCTACACCTTC. This codes for CASSQENAINYGYTF.

The chain uses TRBV28 and TRBJ1-2; D ambiguous. Germline assignment: CDR1 MDHEN and CDR2 SYDVKM. The ends were cut back, 9 bases at V and 5 bases at J, with 16 bases in the middle. The CDR3 extends over 13 amino acids. CDR3: CASRRGSPYGYTF. In DNA form, the CDR3 reads TGTGCCAGTCGGCGGGGTTCGCCGTATGGCTACACCTTC.

This rearrangement joins TRBV28 to TRBJ1-3, with D possibly TRBD1 on 5 matching bases. V was shortened by 6 bases and J by 4 bases, with 16 bases between the two germline ends. This CDR3 has 15 residues. Germline loops: CDR1 MDHEN, CDR2 SYDVKM. CDR3 DNA sequence: TGTGCCAGCAGATCCCCGGGGGAACCCGGAAACACCATATATTTT. The encoded protein is CASRSPGEPGNTIYF.

V is TRBV30 and J is TRBJ2-1, with TRBD2 identical over 7 bases. The CDR3 runs to 14 residues. Germline CDR1 is GTSNPN and CDR2 is SVGIG (reference sequence). The trim removed 0 bases at V and 5 bases at J, leaving 4 bases unmatched. The CDR3 is CAWSVGLGNNEQFF. CDR3 nucleotide sequence: TGTGCCTGGAGTGTTGGACTAGGGAACAATGAGCAGTTCTTC.

The V gene is TRBV7-3, the J gene TRBJ2-2, with 7 bases aligning to TRBD2. This CDR3 region has 16 residues. After removal of 4 bases from V and 1 base from J, the junction contained 6 bases not matched to a gene. From germline, CDR1 is SGHTA and CDR2 FQGTGA. The CDR3 reads CASSSPSGMNTGELFF. CDR3 bases: TGTGCCAGCAGCTCTCCTAGCGGCATGAACACCGGGGAGCTGTTTTTT.

V and J are TRBV27 and TRBJ2-4, with a possible D match to TRBD1 (5 bases). This CDR3 is built from 15 residues. Trimming left V 3 bases short and J 3 bases short, with 12 bases between. Germline V gene lookup returns CDR1 MNHEY and CDR2 SMNVEV (reference sequence). The CDR3 protein is CASSFSGSDKNIQYF. For the CDR3, the DNA is TGTGCCAGCAGTTTCTCAGGGTCGGACAAAAACATTCAGTACTTC.

In this sample, this clone turned up once. This chain uses TRBV5-1 with TRBJ2-5; tentative D call: TRBD2 (5 bases). With 4 bases removed from V and 5 bases from J, the gap between germline ends came to 12 bases. Looked up from germline, CDR1 is SGHRS and CDR2 is YFSETQ. This CDR3 is 13 amino acids long. CDR3 bases: TGCGCCAGCAGCGAGGGCCCGGGGGAGACCCAGTACTTC. Its protein is CASSEGPGETQYF.

The V gene is TRBV7-2, the J gene TRBJ2-3; 11 nucleotides agree with TRBD2. Germline lookup yields CDR1 SGHTA and CDR2 FQGNSA. V lost 4 bases and J lost 5; bases outside the gene matches: 8. There are 16 residues in the CDR3. The CDR3 loop reads CASSSRLAGTRDTQYF. The DNA of the CDR3 is TGTGCCAGCAGCTCCAGACTAGCGGGGACACGAGATACGCAGTATTTT.

As DNA, the CDR3 is TGCGCCAGCAGCTCCCAGGGGGTAACTAATGAAAAACTGTTTTTT. Protein product: CASSSQGVTNEKLFF. The chain couples TRBV5-1 to TRBJ1-4; 7 bases map to TRBD1. V trimming: 3 bases; J trimming: 1 base; junction bases outside the gene matches: 3. Per germline, CDR1 SGHRS and CDR2 YFSETQ. CDR3 length equals 15 residues.

This clone occurred once. The chain uses TRBV19 and TRBJ2-5; TRBD2 might be the D (6 bases). CDR1 and CDR2 (germline): LNHDA, SQIVND (reference sequence). V gave up 7 bases and J gave up 5 bases, with 17 bases separating them. The CDR3 consists of 14 residues. This CDR3 reads CASNGTGVSETQYF. The CDR3 DNA follows: TGTGCCAGTAACGGTACGGGAGTAAGTGAGACCCAGTACTTC. The complete variable domain, with remaining parts taken from reference TRBV19 and TRBJ2-5, reads DGGITQSPKYLFRKEGQNVTLSCEQNLNHDAMYWYRQDPGQGLRLIYYSQIVNDFQKGDIAEGYSVSREKKESFPLTVTSAQKNPTAFYLCASNGTGVSETQYFGPGTRLLVL.

V is TRBV6-2 or TRBV6-3 and J is TRBJ1-5, with 8 bases lining up with TRBD1. This CDR3 comprises 15 residues. Germline CDR1 is MNHEY and CDR2 is SVGEGT. J gave up 7 bases and V 2 bases, and 7 bases lay outside the gene matches. The chain's CDR3 is CASSYGDRGGQPQHF. CDR3 bases: TGTGCCAGCAGTTACGGAGACAGGGGAGGACAGCCCCAGCATTTT.

V and J are TRBV29-1 and TRBJ1-1, with a weak D call TRBD1 (6 bases). With 6 bases removed from V and 3 bases from J, the gap between germline ends came to 14 bases. Looked up from germline, CDR1 is SQVTM and CDR2 is ANQGSEA. There are 13 residues in the CDR3. The CDR3 bases are TGCAGCGTCCACGAACAGGGCTACACTGAAGCTTTCTTT. This encodes CSVHEQGYTEAFF.

The rearrangement links TRBV19 to TRBJ2-3, with D possibly matching TRBD2 (6 bases). CDR3 length: 17 residues. With 6 bases removed from V and 2 bases from J, the gap between germline ends came to 21 bases. Germline assignment: CDR1 LNHDA and CDR2 SQIVND (reference sequence). DNA of the CDR3: TGTGCCAGTAGCCGTAAAGCGGGCGGGCCGTTCACAGATACGCAGTATTTT. Protein product: CASSRKAGGPFTDTQYF.

The chain links TRBV6-5 to TRBJ1-1; D is unclear. The CDR3 extends over 15 amino acids. Trimming cost V 8 bases and J 3 bases, with 19 bases left between them. The V gene's germline CDR1 is MNHEY and CDR2 SVGAGI. CDR3 nucleotide sequence: TGTGCCAGCCGGAGAACTGGAACAACTTACACTGAAGCTTTCTTT. Protein product: CASRRTGTTYTEAFF.

This clone was seen a single time. This chain uses TRBV2 with TRBJ1-1; D is unclear. The germline V and J ends were trimmed by 5 bases and 0 bases, with 10 bases remaining between them. The germline gives CDR1 SNHLY, CDR2 FYNNEI. CDR3 size: 14 residues. Written as DNA, the CDR3 is TGTGCCAGCAGTCCGCAGGCCTTGAACACTGAAGCTTTCTTT. Its protein is CASSPQALNTEAFF.

A word on this clone: Germline is not matched at one junction end, which may reflect a read error. V gene TRBV12-3 or TRBV12-4 combines with J gene TRBJ1-2, with 12 nucleotides matching TRBD1. This CDR3 has 13 amino acids. The CDR3 region is CASSRDRGRLLGF. The CDR3 bases are TGTGCCAGCAGTCGGGACAGGGGGCGCTTGTTGGGATTC.

The J gene is TRBJ1-2, the V gene TRBV5-4; D is possibly TRBD1 (5 bases). Germline V gives CDR1 SGHNT, CDR2 YYREEE (reference sequence). CDR3 length: 15 residues. V lost 0 bases and J 6 bases, leaving 15 bases between the germline ends. The CDR3 DNA follows: TGTGCCAGCAGCTTGGCCAACGGGGGAACGGATGGCTACACCTTC. Amino acid sequence: CASSLANGGTDGYTF. The full variable domain, completed using reference TRBV5-4 and TRBJ1-2, is ETGVTQSPTHLIKTRGQQVTLRCSSQSGHNTVSWYQQALGQGPQFIFQYYREEENGRGNFPPRFSGLQFPNYSSELNVNALELDDSALYLCASSLANGGTDGYTFGSGTRLTVV.

The V call is TRBV6-2 or TRBV6-3, the J call TRBJ1-5, with 10 nucleotides matching TRBD1. Germline lookup yields CDR1 MNHEY and CDR2 SVGEGT. The CDR3 loop spans 16 amino acids. Trimming took 5 bases from V and 3 from J; bases not matched to a gene: 7. CDR3 nucleotide sequence: TGTGCCAGCAGTCTACCGGGACAGGGGTTCAATCAGCCCCAGCATTTT. Protein sequence: CASSLPGQGFNQPQHF.

The V call is TRBV24-1, the J call TRBJ2-3, with 10 bases fitting TRBD1. The CDR3 length is 17 residues. Germline V CDR1 and CDR2: KGHDR, SFDVKD. After removal of 0 bases from V and 1 base from J, the junction contained 3 bases not matched to a gene. Here the CDR3 reads CATSDLHGTGGTDTQYF. The CDR3 DNA reads TGTGCCACCAGTGATTTGCATGGGACAGGGGGCACAGATACGCAGTATTTT.

The chain carries TRBV27 and TRBJ2-1; 13 bases are a match to TRBD2. After removal of 7 bases from V and 8 bases from J, the junction contained 23 bases not matched to a gene. Germline assignment: CDR1 MNHEY and CDR2 SMNVEV (reference sequence). The CDR3 has 20 amino acids. For the CDR3, the DNA is TGTGCCAGCATCCCATCGAGGGGGTATCCACTAGCGGGAGGGCCCTATGAGCAGTTCTTC. As protein: CASIPSRGYPLAGGPYEQFF.

This clone was observed a handful of times. This rearrangement joins TRBV28 to TRBJ2-2; 9 positions agree with TRBD2. J was trimmed by 4 bases and V by 2 bases; bases with no gene match: 2. In germline, CDR1 is MDHEN, CDR2 SYDVKM. CDR3 length: 15 amino acids. The CDR3, as DNA: TGTGCCAGCAGTTTAGTACTAGCGGGCACCGGGGAGCTGTTTTTT. Translating it yields CASSLVLAGTGELFF.

J is TRBJ1-5 and V is TRBV30; 8 bases are shared with TRBD1. Germline CDR1 GTSNPN, CDR2 SVGIG (reference sequence). V lost 0 bases to trimming and J lost 2 bases; unmatched junction nucleotides: 6. The CDR3 is made up of 16 amino acids. Written as DNA, the CDR3 is TGTGCCTGGAGTGTAGCACAGGGGGTCGGCAATCAGCCCCAGCATTTT. Amino acids: CAWSVAQGVGNQPQHF.

CDR3 nucleotide sequence: TGTGCCAGCAGTTACTCGGGGCGGCCGAACACCGGGGAGCTGTTTTTT. Translated, it gives CASSYSGRPNTGELFF. The chain combines TRBV6-2 or TRBV6-3 with TRBJ2-2, with D possibly TRBD1 on 5 matching bases. CDR3 length: 16 amino acids. The V and J ends lost 0 bases and 0 bases respectively, with 8 bases between them. Germline V gene data show CDR1 as MNHEY and CDR2 as SVGEGT.

V usage is TRBV6-5 and J usage is TRBJ2-5, with D possibly TRBD1 on 5 matching bases. Between the trimmed V and J ends, which lost 5 bases and 5 bases, there was a span of 18 bases. Germline CDR1 is MNHEY and CDR2 is SVGAGI. There are 15 residues in the CDR3. The CDR3 region is CASSRYPQGRETQYF. The CDR3 DNA is TGTGCCAGCAGTCGTTATCCCCAGGGCAGGGAGACCCAGTACTTC.

The chain employs TRBV28 and TRBJ2-1, with 9 bases aligning to TRBD1. This CDR3 has 18 residues. The germline V gene has CDR1 MDHEN and CDR2 SYDVKM. V lost 5 bases and J lost 0; bases outside the gene matches: 11. CDR3 protein: CASSRQGVGSSSYNEQFF. DNA of the CDR3: TGTGCCAGCAGTCGACAGGGGGTCGGTTCTAGCTCCTACAATGAGCAGTTCTTC.